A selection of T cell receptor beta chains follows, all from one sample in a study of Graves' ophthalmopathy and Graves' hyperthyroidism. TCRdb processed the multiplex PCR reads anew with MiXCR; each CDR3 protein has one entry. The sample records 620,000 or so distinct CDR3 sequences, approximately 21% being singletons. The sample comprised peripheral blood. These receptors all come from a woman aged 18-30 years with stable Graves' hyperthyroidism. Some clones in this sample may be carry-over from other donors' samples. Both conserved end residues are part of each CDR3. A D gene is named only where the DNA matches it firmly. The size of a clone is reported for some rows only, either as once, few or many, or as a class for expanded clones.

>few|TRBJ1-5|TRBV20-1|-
TGCAGTGCAACCGAAGGGGGGCTGGTCAATCAGCCCCAGCATTTT
CSATEGGLVNQPQHF
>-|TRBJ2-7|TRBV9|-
TGTGCCAGCAGCGCCCGGGACACCGCTACCTACGAGCAGTACTTC
CASSARDTATYEQYF
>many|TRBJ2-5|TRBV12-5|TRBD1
TGTGCTAGTGGCAGGGACAGAGAGACCCAGTACTTC
CASGRDRETQYF
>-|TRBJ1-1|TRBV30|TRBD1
TGTGCCTGGAGAGGACAGGGGACCACTGAAGCTTTCTTT
CAWRGQGTTEAFF
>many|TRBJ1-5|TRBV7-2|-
TGTGCCAGCAGCTTCCAGCCCCATCAGCCCCAGCATTTT
CASSFQPHQPQHF
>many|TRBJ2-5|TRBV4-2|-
TGTGCCAGCAGCCAAGATATAAAGGTGGAGACCCAGTACTTC
CASSQDIKVETQYF
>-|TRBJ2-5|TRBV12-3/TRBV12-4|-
TGTGCCAGCAGTACAGTTTGGGAGACCCAGTACTTC
CASSTVWETQYF
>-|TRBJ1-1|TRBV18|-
TGTGCCAGCTCTCCCCGGTCCGGGACGGTCGAAGCTTTCTTT
CASSPRSGTVEAFF
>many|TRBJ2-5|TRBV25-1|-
TGTGCCAGCAGTGAATTCCGGGACACAGAGACCCAGTACTTC
CASSEFRDTETQYF
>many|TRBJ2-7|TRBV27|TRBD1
TGTGCCAGCACCAAAGCCCCCGGGACAGGGGGGTCCTACGAGCAGTACTTC
CASTKAPGTGGSYEQYF
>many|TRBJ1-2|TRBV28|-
TGTGCCAGCAGTTTCCGGGACATCTATGGCTACACCTTC
CASSFRDIYGYTF